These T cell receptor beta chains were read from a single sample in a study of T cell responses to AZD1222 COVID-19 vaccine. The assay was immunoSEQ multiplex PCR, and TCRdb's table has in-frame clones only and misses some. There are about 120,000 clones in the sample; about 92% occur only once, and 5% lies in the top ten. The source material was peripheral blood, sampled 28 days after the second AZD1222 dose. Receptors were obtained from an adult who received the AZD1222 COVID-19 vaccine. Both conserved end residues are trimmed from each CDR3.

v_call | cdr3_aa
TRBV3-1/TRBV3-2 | ASGPRSNQPQH
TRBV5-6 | ATYHRRVPNIQY
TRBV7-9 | ASSLVENQPQH
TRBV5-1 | ASSITGVETQY
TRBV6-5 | ASTTGLGGNTIY
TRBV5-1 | ASSPGLDTGELF
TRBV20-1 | SASPRGGNTEAF
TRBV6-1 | ASSEDSPLH
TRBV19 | ASSQTGFYGYT
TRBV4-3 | ASSQLRNLGEQY
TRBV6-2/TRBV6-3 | ASSQRLARNEQF
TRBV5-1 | ASSLGTGEAF
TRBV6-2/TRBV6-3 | ASSYRSLTTYEQY
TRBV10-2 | ASSEFREQY
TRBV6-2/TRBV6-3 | ASSYASSREQY
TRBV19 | ASSNRGGTEAF
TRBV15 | ATSRGGNNQPQH
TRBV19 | ASRTLQGISPGNTIY
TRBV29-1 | SAELRGPSGTQY
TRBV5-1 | ASSLGRGSGSSYEQY
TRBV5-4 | ASSSGKELF
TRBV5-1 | ASSPPGSGQETQY
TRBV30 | AWSVQMNTEAF
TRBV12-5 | ASGRHPDRGYGYT
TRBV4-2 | ASSQEIGGLIEAF
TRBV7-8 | ASSLVLDFPVDGYT
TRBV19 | ASTEANYGYT